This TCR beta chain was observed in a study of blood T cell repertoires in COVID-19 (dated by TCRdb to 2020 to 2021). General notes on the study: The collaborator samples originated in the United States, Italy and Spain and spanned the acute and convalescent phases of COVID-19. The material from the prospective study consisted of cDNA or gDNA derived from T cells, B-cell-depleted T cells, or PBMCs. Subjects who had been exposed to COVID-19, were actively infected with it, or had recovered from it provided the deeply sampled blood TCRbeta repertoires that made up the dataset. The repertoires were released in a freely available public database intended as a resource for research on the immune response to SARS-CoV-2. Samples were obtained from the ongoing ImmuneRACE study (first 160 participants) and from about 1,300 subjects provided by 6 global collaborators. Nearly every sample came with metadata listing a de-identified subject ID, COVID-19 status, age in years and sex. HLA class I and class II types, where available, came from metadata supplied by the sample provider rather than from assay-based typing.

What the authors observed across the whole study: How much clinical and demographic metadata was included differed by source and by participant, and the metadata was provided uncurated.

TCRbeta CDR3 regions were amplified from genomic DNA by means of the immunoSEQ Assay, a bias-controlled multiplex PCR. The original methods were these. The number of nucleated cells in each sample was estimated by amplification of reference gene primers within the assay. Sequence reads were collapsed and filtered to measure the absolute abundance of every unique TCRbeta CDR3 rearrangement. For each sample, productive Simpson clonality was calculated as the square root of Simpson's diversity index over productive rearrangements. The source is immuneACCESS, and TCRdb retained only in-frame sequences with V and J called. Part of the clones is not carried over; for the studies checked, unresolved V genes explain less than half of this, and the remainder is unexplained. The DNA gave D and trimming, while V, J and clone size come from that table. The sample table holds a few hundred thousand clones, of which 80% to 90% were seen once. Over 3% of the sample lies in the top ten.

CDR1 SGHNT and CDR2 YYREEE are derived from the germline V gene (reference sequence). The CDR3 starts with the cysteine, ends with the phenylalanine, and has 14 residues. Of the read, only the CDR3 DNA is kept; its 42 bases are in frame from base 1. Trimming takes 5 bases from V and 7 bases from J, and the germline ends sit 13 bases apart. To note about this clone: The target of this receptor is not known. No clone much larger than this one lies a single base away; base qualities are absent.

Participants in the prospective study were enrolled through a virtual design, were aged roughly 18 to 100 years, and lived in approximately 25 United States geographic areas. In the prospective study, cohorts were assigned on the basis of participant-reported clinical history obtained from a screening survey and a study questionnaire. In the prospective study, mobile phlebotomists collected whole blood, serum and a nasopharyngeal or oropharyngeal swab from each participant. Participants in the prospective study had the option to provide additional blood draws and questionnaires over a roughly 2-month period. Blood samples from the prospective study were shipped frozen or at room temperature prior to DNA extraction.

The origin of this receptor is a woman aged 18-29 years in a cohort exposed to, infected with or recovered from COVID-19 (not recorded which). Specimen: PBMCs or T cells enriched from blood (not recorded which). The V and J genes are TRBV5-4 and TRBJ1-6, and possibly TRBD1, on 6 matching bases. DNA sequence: TGTGCCAGCAGTCAGGAACAGGGCAATTCACCCCTCCACTTT. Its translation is CASSQEQGNSPLHF.